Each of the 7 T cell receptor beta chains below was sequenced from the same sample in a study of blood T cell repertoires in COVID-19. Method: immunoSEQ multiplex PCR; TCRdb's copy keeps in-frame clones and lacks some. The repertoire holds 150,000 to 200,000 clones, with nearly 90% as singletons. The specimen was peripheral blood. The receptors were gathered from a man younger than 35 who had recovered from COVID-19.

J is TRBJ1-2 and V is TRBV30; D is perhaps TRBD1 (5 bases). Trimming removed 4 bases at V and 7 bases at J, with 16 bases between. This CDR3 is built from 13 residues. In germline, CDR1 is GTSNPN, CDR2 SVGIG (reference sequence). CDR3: CAWKGNFKGGYTF. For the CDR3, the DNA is TGTGCCTGGAAGGGGAACTTTAAGGGTGGCTACACCTTC.

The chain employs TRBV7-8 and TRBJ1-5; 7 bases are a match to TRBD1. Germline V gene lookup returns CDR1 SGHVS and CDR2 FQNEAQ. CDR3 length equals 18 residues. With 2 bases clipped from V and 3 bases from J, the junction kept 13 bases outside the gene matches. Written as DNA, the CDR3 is TGTGCCAGCAGCTTAAAACGGGGTAGGGACAGCCTCAATCAGCCCCAGCATTTT. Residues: CASSLKRGRDSLNQPQHF.

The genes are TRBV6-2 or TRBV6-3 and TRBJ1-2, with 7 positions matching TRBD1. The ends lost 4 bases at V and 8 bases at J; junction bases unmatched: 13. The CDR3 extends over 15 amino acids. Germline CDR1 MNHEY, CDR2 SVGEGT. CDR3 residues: CASSSPGQTLSGYTF. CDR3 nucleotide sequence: TGTGCCAGCAGTTCTCCGGGACAGACTCTCTCCGGCTACACCTTC.

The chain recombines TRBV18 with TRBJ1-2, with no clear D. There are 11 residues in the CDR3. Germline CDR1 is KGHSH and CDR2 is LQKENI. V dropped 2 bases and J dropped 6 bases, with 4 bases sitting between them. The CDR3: CASSPGNGYTF. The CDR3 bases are TGTGCCAGCTCACCAGGCAATGGCTACACCTTC.

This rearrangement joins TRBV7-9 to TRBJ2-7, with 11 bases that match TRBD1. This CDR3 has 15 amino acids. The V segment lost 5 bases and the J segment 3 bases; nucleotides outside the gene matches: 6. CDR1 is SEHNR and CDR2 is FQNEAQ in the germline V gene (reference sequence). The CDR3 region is CASSPPGTGGYEQYF. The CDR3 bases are TGTGCCAGCAGCCCCCCCGGGACAGGGGGCTACGAGCAGTACTTC.

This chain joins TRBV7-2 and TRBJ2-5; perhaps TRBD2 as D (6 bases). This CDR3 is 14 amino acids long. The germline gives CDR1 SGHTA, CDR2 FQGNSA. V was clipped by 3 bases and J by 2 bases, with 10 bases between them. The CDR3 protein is CASSLGGVQETQYF. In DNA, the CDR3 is TGTGCCAGCAGCTTGGGAGGTGTACAAGAGACCCAGTACTTC.

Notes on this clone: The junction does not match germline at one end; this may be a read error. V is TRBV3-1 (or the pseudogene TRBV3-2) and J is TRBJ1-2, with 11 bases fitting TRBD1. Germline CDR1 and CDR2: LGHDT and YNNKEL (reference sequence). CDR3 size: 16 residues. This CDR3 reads CPSSHGGQGGIGGYTF. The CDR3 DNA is TGTCCCAGCAGCCACGGGGGACAGGGGGGGATCGGAGGCTACACCTTC.